A selection of T cell receptor beta chains follows, all from one sample in a study of T cell responses to AZD1222 COVID-19 vaccine. Method: immunoSEQ multiplex PCR; TCRdb's copy keeps in-frame clones and lacks some. This repertoire shows some 150,000 clones, 90% found once; its top ten account for about 2%. The sequences come from peripheral blood, collected on day 0 of AZD1222 vaccination. These receptors were obtained from an adult in good health. The CDR3 runs from the conserved cysteine through the conserved F or W. D genes are given only for firm matches. Part of the rows lack a size; the others show once, few, many or a class for expanded clones.

>.|.|TRBJ1-1|TRBV6-2/TRBV6-3|12
CASSSRGSEAFF
TGTGCCAGCAGTTCCAGAGGAAGTGAAGCTTTCTTT
>.|.|TRBJ1-5|TRBV24-1|14
CATSGVTGSQPQHF
TGTGCCACCAGTGGGGTCACAGGGAGCCAGCCCCAGCATTTT
>.|.|TRBJ2-5|TRBV28|12
CASSLVSETQYF
TGTGCCAGCAGTTTAGTTTCTGAGACCCAGTACTTC
>once|TRBD2|TRBJ2-3|TRBV6-1|17
CASSDFSLAETTDTQYF
TGTGCCAGCAGTGACTTTTCACTAGCGGAGACCACAGATACGCAGTATTTT
>.|.|TRBJ1-2|TRBV3-1/TRBV3-2|15
CASSQDTGRGGGYTF
TGTGCCAGCAGCCAAGATACCGGCAGGGGCGGGGGCTACACCTTC
>.|.|TRBJ1-2|TRBV18|12
CASSPDLYGYTF
TGTGCCAGCTCACCTGACCTTTATGGCTACACCTTC
>.|.|TRBJ2-4|TRBV28|16
CASSLLGDLAKNIQYF
TGTGCCAGCAGTTTATTGGGAGATCTAGCCAAAAACATTCAGTACTTC
>.|TRBD2|TRBJ2-1|TRBV9|14
CASSASGGYNEQFF
TGTGCCAGCAGCGCTAGCGGGGGGTACAATGAGCAGTTCTTC
>once|TRBD1|TRBJ1-1|TRBV10-3|13
CAISTQGEVEAFF
TGTGCCATCAGCACACAGGGGGAAGTTGAAGCTTTCTTT
>.|.|TRBJ2-1|TRBV9|14
CASSPLGSYNEQFF
TGTGCCAGCAGCCCCCTTGGGTCCTACAATGAGCAGTTCTTC
>.|.|TRBJ2-5|TRBV25-1|17
CASMAPPQKGGLETQYF
TGTGCCAGCATGGCCCCACCTCAAAAAGGGGGGTTAGAGACCCAGTACTTC
>.|.|TRBJ1-2|TRBV19|15
CASSIWGLEDYGYTF
TGTGCCAGTAGTATTTGGGGATTGGAAGACTATGGCTACACCTTC
>.|.|TRBJ1-2|TRBV27|14
CASRGYQDRYGYTF
TGTGCCAGCAGAGGGTATCAGGACCGCTATGGCTACACCTTC
>.|.|TRBJ2-1|TRBV4-3|17
CASSQDTGQGLVNEQFF
TGCGCCAGCAGCCAAGACACAGGGCAGGGGTTGGTGAATGAGCAGTTCTTC
>.|.|TRBJ2-7|TRBV4-3|15
CASSQGYRADYEQYF
TGCGCCAGCAGCCAAGGATACCGAGCGGACTACGAGCAGTACTTC
>.|TRBD2|TRBJ2-7|TRBV2|17
CASRGGLAGVLSYEQYF
TGTGCCAGCAGAGGGGGACTAGCGGGAGTGCTCTCCTACGAGCAGTACTTC
>.|.|TRBJ1-1|TRBV28|17
CASSLPPVLGVGTEAFF
TGTGCCAGCAGTTTACCCCCCGTGTTGGGAGTGGGTACTGAAGCTTTCTTT
>.|TRBD2|TRBJ2-3|TRBV5-6|15
CASSFNLAGEGTQYF
TGTGCCAGCAGCTTCAACCTAGCGGGAGAGGGTACGCAGTATTTT
>once|TRBD2|TRBJ2-7|TRBV5-1|16
CASHPGLAGGPYEQYF
TGCGCCAGCCACCCGGGACTAGCGGGAGGGCCCTACGAGCAGTACTTC
>few|.|TRBJ2-2|TRBV12-3/TRBV12-4|12
CASSADSGELFF
TGTGCCAGCAGTGCGGACAGCGGGGAGCTGTTTTTT
>.|TRBD2|TRBJ2-5|TRBV24-1|16
CATSDRTSGMQETQYF
TGTGCCACCAGTGATCGGACTAGCGGGATGCAAGAGACCCAGTACTTC
>.|TRBD1|TRBJ1-2|TRBV10-3|18
CAISPIPPGQGALDGYTF
TGTGCCATCAGCCCCATCCCCCCCGGACAGGGGGCGTTGGATGGCTACACCTTC
>.|TRBD2|TRBJ2-1|TRBV5-4|14
CASSLGRLAGEQFF
TGTGCCAGCAGCTTGGGGAGACTAGCAGGAGAGCAGTTCTTC
>.|TRBD1|TRBJ2-6|TRBV30|14
CAWRDRGGANVLTF
TGTGCCTGGAGGGACAGGGGTGGGGCCAACGTCCTGACTTTC
>once|TRBD2|TRBJ2-5|TRBV5-6|15
CASSLEREGQETQYF
TGTGCCAGCAGCTTGGAGCGGGAGGGCCAAGAGACCCAGTACTTC
>.|TRBD2|TRBJ2-1|TRBV14|22
CASSQGDGLRGSGVSSYNEQFF
TGTGCCAGCAGCCAAGGAGACGGACTTCGGGGTAGCGGGGTCAGCTCCTACAATGAGCAGTTCTTC
>.|.|TRBJ2-6|TRBV27|15
CASSLLFSGANVLTF
TGTGCCAGCAGTCTACTTTTCTCTGGGGCCAACGTCCTGACTTTC
>.|TRBD2|TRBJ2-3|TRBV7-9|16
CASSLGLAGDSDTQYF
TGTGCCAGCAGCTTAGGACTAGCGGGAGATTCAGATACGCAGTATTTT
>once|TRBD1|TRBJ1-4|TRBV27|16
CASSPLAGTGGGKLFF
TGTGCCAGCAGTCCACTCGCCGGGACAGGGGGAGGAAAACTGTTTTTT
>.|.|TRBJ2-1|TRBV6-4|13
CASSEGAADEQFF
TGTGCCAGCAGTGAGGGGGCTGCTGATGAGCAGTTCTTC
>.|.|TRBJ1-6|TRBV6-4|14
CASSLQGYNSPLHF
TGTGCCAGCAGCCTACAGGGATATAATTCACCCCTCCACTTT